This T cell receptor beta chain was obtained from a study of blood T cell repertoires in COVID-19. Across over 20 US areas, participants ranged in age from roughly 18 to 95 years. Categorization into cohorts depended on clinical history that participants reported. V lost 2 bases, J lost 1 base, and 7 bases stayed unmatched. The CDR3 is 15 residues long. The germline V gene encodes CDR1 SQVTM and CDR2 ANQGSEA. Assay: immunoSEQ multiplex PCR; the TCRdb copy retains only in-frame clones and omits some. The sample has 200,000 to 300,000 clones; more than 75% are singletons. This clone showed up just a few times.

This receptor was identified in a woman between 40 and 50 years old with acute COVID-19. The sample consisted of PBMCs or T cells enriched from blood (not recorded which). This chain connects TRBV29-1 to TRBJ2-7, with TRBD1 identical over 8 bases. The CDR3 region is CSVEYADRASYEQYF. In nucleotides, the CDR3 is TGCAGCGTTGAATATGCGGACAGGGCTTCCTACGAGCAGTACTTC.